This T cell receptor (beta chain) is drawn from a study of a mutant IDH1 vaccine in newly diagnosed glioma. Across the whole study: V12 fell at week 35 and V13, the study end, at week 47. The study's findings and limits: Immune responses induced by the vaccine were seen in just over 90% of patients, spanning multiple MHC alleles.

Using immunoSEQ multiplex PCR, the repertoire was profiled, and TCRdb retains in-frame clones only, with some absent. The sample yields approximately 60,000 clones, roughly 71% seen once. Of note for this clone: Its specificity is unknown.

Regarding time point: week 35, safety follow-up. Alongside topical imiquimod, each dose of vaccine comprised 300 ug of mutant IDH1 20-mer peptide. The specimen comprised PBMCs, sampled from a glioma patient whose treatment included an IDH1 peptide vaccine. The origin of this receptor is a man aged 45-65 years with glioma.

CDR3 loop: CAWSRRGEGADTQYF. As DNA, the CDR3 is TGTGCCTGGAGCCGTCGAGGGGAAGGGGCAGATACGCAGTATTTT. This sequence joins TRBV30 and TRBJ2-3; D tentatively reads TRBD1 or TRBD2 (5 bases each). Germline V gene lookup returns CDR1 GTSNPN and CDR2 SVGIG (reference sequence). Trimming pared 3 bases from V and 4 bases from J, leaving 17 bases between. The CDR3 loop spans 15 amino acids.